This TCR beta chain comes out of a study of spatial heterogeneity in lung cancer. Whole-study context: The mean occurrence of each unique TCR and UMI combination in raw reads exceeded nine.

This clonotype has at least ten counts. Its antigen is unidentified. General study results and limits: Follow-up blood showed ubiquitous expanded tumor TCRs less than blood at resection did.

Time point of the sample: sample taken at primary tumor resection. Unsorted whole RNA from tumor, nontumor lung or frozen PBMC underwent sequencing. The approximately 69 donors had untreated early-stage non-small cell lung cancer. Every individual TCR cDNA molecule carried its own unique molecular identifier, which allowed correction of PCR and sequencing errors. Via MiXCR, TCRdb re-called the 5' RACE reads, giving one row per CDR3 protein. The data show roughly 46,000 distinct CDR3 sequences, with 10% to 15% seen just once and approximately 40% held by the top ten. V lost 2 bases and J 6 bases, leaving 9 bases between the germline ends. The CDR3 loop spans 13 amino acids. From germline, CDR1 is MGHDK and CDR2 SYGVNS.

The V call is TRBV25-1, the J call TRBJ2-3; D is tentatively TRBD1 or TRBD2 (6 bases each). Sequenced here: PBMCs, sampled at surgery. This TCR was recovered from a female donor with early-stage non-small cell lung cancer. CDR3 amino acids: CASSEMGGDTQYF. CDR3 nucleotides: TGTGCCAGCAGTGAAATGGGGGGCGATACGCAGTATTTT. Full variable domain (remainder filled in from reference TRBV25-1 and TRBJ2-3): EADIYQTPRYLVIGTGKKITLECSQTMGHDKMYWYQQDPGMELHLIHYSYGVNSTEKGDLSSESTVSRIRTEHFPLTLESARPSHTSQYLCASSEMGGDTQYFGPGTRLTVL.